The sequence of this TCR beta chain was determined in a study of cytomegalovirus exposure and HLA in healthy donors (dated by TCRdb to about 2017). The study in broad terms: An earlier analysis of roughly 500 of the donors reported under 300 Gb of sequence data and around 110 million unique TCR beta sequences obtained from approximately 180 million T cells. Roughly 300 gigabases of sequencing data and around 90 million unique TCR sequences made up an early release that covered 640 HLA-typed donors. The genetic ancestry cluster associated with self-reported Caucasian donors included 65% to 90% of the roughly 400 genotyped donors. The study aimed to test whether cataloging public T cell receptors could reveal signatures of past pathogen exposure. Using immunosequencing, the study profiled T cell repertoires from approximately 700 subjects and related those repertoires to cytomegalovirus serostatus. Besides the first cohort of roughly 660 subjects, a separate validation cohort made up of roughly 120 different subjects was used. The study combined high-throughput TCR immunosequencing, statistical association of individual TCRs with disease status, and machine learning to predict cytomegalovirus infection status. A later analysis re-examined previously published TCR beta repertoires from around 670 donors and added high-resolution HLA genotyping to investigate patterns of TCR occurrence. Rather than using new phenotypic data, the later analysis identified candidate immune exposures from TCR beta sequences and from how often those sequences occurred across donors. To decide whether each TCR beta V gene segment behaved as functional or pseudogenic, an earlier analysis of over 500 of the donors relied on high-throughput TCR beta sequencing. Donor age, sex, ethnicity and CMV serostatus were collected together with the repertoire data. A later genetic analysis used genome-wide SNP genotypes for about 65% of the 666 donors, treating that subset as a discovery cohort. All discovery cohort repertoires had been generated on a single sequencing platform. Class I and class II HLA loci were covered by the typing at four-digit resolution. The number of typed donors differed by locus: roughly 629-640 for A, B, C, DRB1 and DQB1; 522 for DQA1; some 610 for DPA1; and some 430 for DPB1. A handful of DR-DQ haplotypes were handled as single units for association and clustering because linkage in the cohort was strong. Across some 400 genotyped donors of the cohort, an average of about 240,000 unique TCR beta nucleotide sequences per donor were sequenced, and about a sixth of those sequences were non-productive. What the research found in general, with its limitations: Because counts were too low, about 15 rarely observed V segments, including chromosome 9 orphons, were left out of the earlier analysis of 587 of the donors. In a later analysis, more than 15,000 TCR beta sequences were associated with specific HLA alleles at a false discovery rate of 0.05. The presence/absence analyses assumed that sequencing depth was roughly uniform across donors, and that assumption may not be true. Immune exposure information for the cohort was limited to CMV serostatus. The classifier was reported to diagnose cytomegalovirus status with high specificity and sensitivity in both the original and validation cohorts. Because HLA typing was unavailable for some donors at each locus, only the typed subset was used in association tests. Some IMGT-functional V segments, including TRBV6-2 and TRBV6-3, could not be told apart with the 87-base-pair reads, so those segments were excluded. A later genetic analysis associated a missense DCLRE1C variant with V-gene and J-gene trimming of TCR beta chains, and an independent cohort replicated the association. A cluster of highly shared sequence variants was judged likely to represent a technical artifact of the sequencing pipeline. The authors suggested that the approach could potentially be generalized to other disease states and immunological phenotypes. In this cohort, only TCR beta chains were sequenced, and detectable features were limited by the absence of alpha or paired-chain data. According to a later analysis, TCR association rates differed among HLA loci, with DRB1 alleles showing the most associated TCRs and HLA-C alleles showing the fewest. According to a later analysis, parvovirus B19, influenza, CMV and Epstein-Barr virus appeared linked to several top co-occurrence clusters. A few of the identified cytomegalovirus-associated TCR beta chains were confirmed in vitro to be specific for cytomegalovirus antigens. Across donors, most TCR sequences were observed very rarely, whereas some public TCRs were present in many individuals. A further reported finding was that TCR beta sequences accurately predicted the HLA-A and HLA-B alleles for most subjects in the first cohort. Correlated functional status among segregating V segments might reflect linkage disequilibrium, but an unknown experimental factor could not be ruled out. In a later genetic analysis, fewer N-insertions in productive TCRs were reported among donors in an Asian-associated ancestry cluster than the roughly 700-donor mean. When HLA alleles, especially DR and DQ, strongly co-occurred, TCR associations were difficult to assign to individual alleles. In an earlier analysis of approximately 590 of the donors, most TCR beta V segments appeared in productive rearrangements about 90% or about 30% of the time, broadly matching IMGT annotations. Compared with equally common non-associated chains, HLA-associated TCR beta chains in a later analysis were more clonally expanded and had lower generation probabilities. The study gave a list of over 150 TCR beta chains associated with cytomegalovirus. Most CMV-associated TCR beta chains appeared to be HLA-restricted in a later analysis, and the HLA associations seemed to be driven largely by CMV exposure.

This clone was found a few times. Its target antigen remains unknown. Base qualities are not recorded, but no much larger clone differs from it by a single base. In the germline V gene (reference sequence), CDR1 corresponds to GTSNPN and CDR2 to SVGIG. The germline V end is reduced by 5 bases and the J end by 2 bases; junction bases left unmatched: 6. Reading from cysteine to phenylalanine, the CDR3 counts 14 amino acids. The DNA shown is the 42-base CDR3, in frame from base 1. The cohort consisted of hundreds of healthy bone marrow donors. At the time of sampling, every cohort member was nominally healthy, though immune exposures that went unrecorded were likely present. The donor tested CMV seronegative, placing the donor among the 350 or so seronegative members of the cohort. A peripheral blood sample was collected from each donor, and TCR beta sequencing was performed on peripheral blood mononuclear cells. The Qiagen DNeasy Blood Extraction Kit was used to extract genomic DNA from the blood cell samples.

Library generation was performed with the immunoSEQ multiplex PCR assay. For the multiplex PCR, a mixture combining 60 forward primers for TCR Vbeta segments and 13 reverse primers for TCR Jbeta segments was used. A multiplex PCR assay on genomic DNA amplified the CDR3 region of rearranged TCR beta genes. The amplified TCR beta libraries were sequenced on the Illumina HiSeq System as 87-base-pair reads. In the original analysis: A later analysis tallied around 80 million unique TCR beta chains across the 666 repertoires, and about 12 million of those chains were shared by two or more donors. Raw reads were error-corrected and collapsed into unique sequences with a nearest-neighbor algorithm that merged closely related sequences to remove PCR and sequencing errors. CDR3 sequences were aligned to IMGT reference sequences to assign V, D and J gene segments. For a sequence to be retained, a match of at least six nucleotides to both a V gene segment and a J gene segment was required. Rearrangements were classified as productive when the CDR3 lacked stop codons and remained in frame with V and J, and all other rearrangements were classified as non-productive. Following IMGT convention, CDR3 was defined as the stretch from the second conserved V-encoded cysteine up to the conserved J-encoded phenylalanine. Sequences without an unambiguous match to a single V gene segment were excluded from the earlier analysis of a few hundred of the donors. An earlier analysis of fewer than 750 of the donors called V segments functional above 56.7% productive rearrangements and segregating when the between-donor standard deviation exceeded 5%. A statistical classification framework was built to diagnose cytomegalovirus status from the catalog of TCR beta chain sequences. In a later analysis, V and J genes were assigned by comparing TCR nucleotide sequences against IMGT/GENE-DB human TR gene sequences. Using the TCRdist pipeline, a later analysis assigned CDR3 sequences along with most-parsimonious VDJ recombination scenarios. A later analysis defined each TCR beta chain by its CDR3 amino acid sequence plus V-gene family, and excluded reads lacking a unique V-gene family. As a way to deal with suspected cross-contamination and a sequencing artifact, a later analysis dropped roughly 600 nucleotide sequences that were highly shared and had low generation probability. A later analysis calculated a clonal expansion index for each public chain from normalized within-repertoire ranks of inferred template counts. In a later analysis, generation probabilities were computed with a VDJ recombination model fitted to out-of-frame rearrangements, and the resulting probabilities were checked against IGoR. Hypergeometric tests were used in a later analysis to score TCR-TCR, TCR-HLA and TCR-CMV co-occurrence, with a repertoire-size bias correction applied to the TCR pairs. In a later analysis, false discovery rates were estimated by permuting HLA or CMV assignments 20 times. In a later analysis, co-occurring TCRs were grouped using DBSCAN, with TCRdist sequence similarity added in when clustering inside HLA-allele-positive subsets. Repertoires with fewer than 30,000 or more than 120,000 public chains, plus five repertoires with anomalous nucleotide sharing, were excluded from co-occurrence clustering. TCRdb mirrors the immuneACCESS table, restricted to in-frame sequences. Some clones are absent from its copies; in checked studies, under half trace to an unresolved V gene, and the reason for the others is unknown. From that table come the V and J calls and clone size; the DNA was used to work out D and trimming. The sample data list over 150,000 clones, and about four fifths of these were observed just once. The ten largest clones represent roughly 3% of the sample.

The receptor chain draws on TRBV30 and TRBJ1-5; TRBD1 aligns with 7 central bases. The receptor's source is a male donor in good health and CMV-seronegative. What was sequenced was PBMCs. The sequenced DNA: TGTGCCTGGGACAGGGTGCATGGCAATCAGCCCCAGCATTTT. This is translated as CAWDRVHGNQPQHF. Extended through the reference TRBV30 and TRBJ1-5 proteins, this CDR3 yields the full variable domain: SQTIHQWPATLVQPVGSPLSLECTVEGTSNPNLYWYRQAAGRGLQLLFYSVGIGQISSEVPQNLSASRPQDRQFILSSKKLLLSDSGFYLCAWDRVHGNQPQHFGDGTRLSIL.